This T cell receptor beta chain was observed in a study of CD8+ T cells in alopecia areata. Study overall: Those receiving the skin were approximately 7-11-week-old female C3H/HeJ mice, whose grafts came from approximately 6-13-month-old C3H/HeJ donors with spontaneous alopecia.

Overall study results and limits: Lesional scalp, notably in alopecia totalis/universalis, had clonality above that of normal scalp. TCRs were shared less clearly across patients than in mice, possibly for HLA-related reasons. Scalp data also include sequences from resident alphabeta T cells of normal skin.

Once RNA had been extracted, it was reverse transcribed into cDNA to act as the sequencing template. Sequencing was performed with immunoSEQ multiplex PCR; in TCRdb, only in-frame clones are kept and a portion is missing. This sample comprises around 300,000 clones, none seen once only. Cells that came from pooled cutaneous lymph nodes were sorted using CD4, CD8alpha, NKG2D, NKG2ACE and other markers. The CDR3 contains 14 residues. V gave up 0 bases and J gave up 4 bases, with 9 bases separating them. Germline V CDR1 and CDR2: LGHNA, YNLKQL (reference sequence). This clone was observed a few times. Its target is unknown. Germline and genes: mouse. The read is 4 residues too short to cover the CDR3 end, so that end is filled in from the germline J gene. Different DNA sequences within this sample yield the same CDR3.

The source of this sequence is a C3H/HeJ mouse with alopecia areata. The strain's MHC: H2-k. The rearrangement joins TRBV5 to TRBJ1-1, with D possibly matching TRBD1 (6 bases). Sequencing used CD4+ T cells sorted from a lymph node. CDR3 sequence reads: CASSQEGAGTEVFF. The sequenced CDR3 bases are TGTGCCAGCAGCCAAGAGGGGGCTGGCACA.